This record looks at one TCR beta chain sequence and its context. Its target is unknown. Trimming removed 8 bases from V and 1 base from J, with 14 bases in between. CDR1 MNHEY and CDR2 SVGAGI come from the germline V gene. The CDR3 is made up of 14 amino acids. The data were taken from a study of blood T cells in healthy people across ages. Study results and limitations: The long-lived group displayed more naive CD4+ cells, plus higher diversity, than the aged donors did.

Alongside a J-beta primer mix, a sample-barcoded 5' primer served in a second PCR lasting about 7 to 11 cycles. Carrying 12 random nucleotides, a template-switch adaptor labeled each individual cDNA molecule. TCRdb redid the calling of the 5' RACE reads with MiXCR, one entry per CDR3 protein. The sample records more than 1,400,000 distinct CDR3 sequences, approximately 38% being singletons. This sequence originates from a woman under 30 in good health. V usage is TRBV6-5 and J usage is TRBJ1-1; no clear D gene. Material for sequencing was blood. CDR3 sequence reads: CASAKGPKNTEAFF. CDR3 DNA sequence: TGTGCCAGCGCTAAGGGTCCGAAGAACACTGAAGCTTTCTTT.